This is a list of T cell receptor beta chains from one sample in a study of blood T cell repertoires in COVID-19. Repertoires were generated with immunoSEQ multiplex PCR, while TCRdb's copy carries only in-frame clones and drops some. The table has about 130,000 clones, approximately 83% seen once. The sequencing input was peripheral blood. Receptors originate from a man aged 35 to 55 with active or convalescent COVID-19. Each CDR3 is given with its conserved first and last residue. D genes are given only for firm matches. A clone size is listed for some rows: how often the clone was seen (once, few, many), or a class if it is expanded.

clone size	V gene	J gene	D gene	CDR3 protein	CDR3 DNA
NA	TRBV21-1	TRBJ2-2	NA	CASSKGTDRDTGELFF	TGTGCCAGCAGCAAAGGTACCGACAGGGACACCGGGGAGCTGTTTTTT
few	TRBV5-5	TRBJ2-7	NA	CASSFSSSSYEQYF	TGTGCCAGCAGCTTTAGTTCGAGCTCCTACGAGCAGTACTTC
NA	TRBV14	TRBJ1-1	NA	CASSQVPGKTEAFF	TGTGCCAGCAGCCAAGTTCCAGGGAAGACTGAAGCTTTCTTT
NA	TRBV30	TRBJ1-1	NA	CAWSVAGAAFF	TGTGCCTGGAGTGTAGCAGGGGCGGCTTTCTTT
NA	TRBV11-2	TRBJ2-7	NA	CASSSDRFGEQYF	TGTGCCAGCAGCTCTGACAGGTTCGGCGAGCAGTACTTC
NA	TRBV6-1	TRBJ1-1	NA	CASSESGGTEAFF	TGTGCCAGCAGTGAATCCGGGGGCACTGAAGCTTTCTTT
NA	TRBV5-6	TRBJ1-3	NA	CASSLGGPGNTIYF	TGTGCCAGCAGCTTGGGGGGCCCGGGAAACACCATATATTTT
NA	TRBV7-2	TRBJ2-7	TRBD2	CASSSQTGTIYEQYF	TGTGCCAGCAGCTCCCAAACCGGGACTATCTACGAGCAGTACTTC
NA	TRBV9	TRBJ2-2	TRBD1	CASSVSTGAGELFF	TGTGCCAGCAGCGTATCGACAGGGGCCGGGGAGCTGTTTTTT
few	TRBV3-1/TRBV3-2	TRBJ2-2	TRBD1	CASSGDRARELFF	TGTGCCAGCAGCGGTGACAGGGCCCGGGAGCTGTTTTTT
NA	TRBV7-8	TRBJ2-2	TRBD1	CASSGQGTGELFF	TGTGCCAGCAGCGGACAGGGCACCGGGGAGCTGTTTTTT
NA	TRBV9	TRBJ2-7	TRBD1	CASSGGTGGSYEQYF	TGTGCCAGCAGCGGGGGGACAGGTGGTTCCTACGAGCAGTACTTC
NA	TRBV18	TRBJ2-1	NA	CASSQSRGRINEQFF	TGTGCCAGCTCGCAGTCCAGGGGTAGGATCAATGAGCAGTTCTTC
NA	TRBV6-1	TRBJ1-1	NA	CASSEADRRTEAFF	TGTGCCAGCAGTGAAGCGGACAGACGGACTGAAGCTTTCTTT
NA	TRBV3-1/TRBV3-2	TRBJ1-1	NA	CASTSLQENTEAFF	TGTGCCAGCACCTCATTACAGGAGAACACTGAAGCTTTCTTT
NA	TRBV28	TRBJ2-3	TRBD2	CASSLSSGGSDTQYF	TGTGCCAGCAGTTTAAGTAGCGGGGGGTCAGATACGCAGTATTTT
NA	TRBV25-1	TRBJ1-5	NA	CASSVGGMGNQPQHF	TGTGCCAGCAGTGTTGGGGGGATGGGCAATCAGCCCCAGCATTTT
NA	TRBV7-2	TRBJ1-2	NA	CASSLARGEVIGYTF	TGTGCCAGCAGCTTAGCGCGGGGGGAAGTCATTGGCTACACCTTC
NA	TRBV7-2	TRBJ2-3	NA	CASSFDERTQYF	TGTGCCAGCAGCTTCGATGAGCGTACGCAGTATTTT
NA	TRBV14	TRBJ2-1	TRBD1	CASSQAGTVHGNEQFF	TGTGCCAGCAGCCAAGCGGGGACAGTCCATGGGAATGAGCAGTTCTTC
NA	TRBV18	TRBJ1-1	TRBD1	CASSPGQGGLGTEAFF	TGTGCCAGCTCTCCCGGTCAAGGGGGCTTGGGTACTGAAGCTTTCTTT
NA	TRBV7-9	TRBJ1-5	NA	CASSRTGEGTNQPQHF	TGTGCCAGCAGCCGGACGGGGGAGGGGACAAATCAGCCCCAGCATTTT
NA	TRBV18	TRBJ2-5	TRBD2	CASSPQPSGETQYF	TGTGCCAGCTCACCTCAGCCTAGCGGGGAGACCCAGTACTTC
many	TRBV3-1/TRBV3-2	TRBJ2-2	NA	CASSQGAQGGMFF	TGTGCCAGCAGCCAGGGGGCTCAGGGAGGGATGTTTTTT
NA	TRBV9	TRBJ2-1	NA	CASSVLTSNNEQFF	TGTGCCAGCAGCGTCCTAACCTCAAACAATGAGCAGTTCTTC
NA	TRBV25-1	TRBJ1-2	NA	CASSEQGQGYTF	TGTGCCAGCAGTGAGCAGGGTCAGGGCTACACCTTC
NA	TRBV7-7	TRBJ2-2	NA	CASSLQLGDTGELFF	TGTGCCAGCAGCTTACAACTAGGTGATACCGGGGAGCTGTTTTTT
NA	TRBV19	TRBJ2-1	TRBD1	CASSIDFPGQGYNEQFF	TGTGCCAGTAGTATAGATTTTCCGGGACAGGGGTACAATGAGCAGTTCTTC
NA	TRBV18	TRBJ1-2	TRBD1	CASSPDGQGLGGYTF	TGTGCCAGCTCACCAGATGGACAGGGATTAGGAGGCTACACCTTC
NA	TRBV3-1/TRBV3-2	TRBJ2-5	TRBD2	CASSQDPGGQETQYF	TGTGCCAGCAGCCAAGATCCGGGGGGACAAGAGACCCAGTACTTC
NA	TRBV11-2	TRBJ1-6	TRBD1	CASSPVAGQQNSPLHF	TGTGCCAGCAGCCCCGTCGCGGGACAGCAAAATTCACCCCTCCACTTT
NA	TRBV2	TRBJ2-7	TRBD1	CASRAGGYEQYF	TGTGCCAGCAGGGCAGGGGGCTACGAGCAGTACTTC